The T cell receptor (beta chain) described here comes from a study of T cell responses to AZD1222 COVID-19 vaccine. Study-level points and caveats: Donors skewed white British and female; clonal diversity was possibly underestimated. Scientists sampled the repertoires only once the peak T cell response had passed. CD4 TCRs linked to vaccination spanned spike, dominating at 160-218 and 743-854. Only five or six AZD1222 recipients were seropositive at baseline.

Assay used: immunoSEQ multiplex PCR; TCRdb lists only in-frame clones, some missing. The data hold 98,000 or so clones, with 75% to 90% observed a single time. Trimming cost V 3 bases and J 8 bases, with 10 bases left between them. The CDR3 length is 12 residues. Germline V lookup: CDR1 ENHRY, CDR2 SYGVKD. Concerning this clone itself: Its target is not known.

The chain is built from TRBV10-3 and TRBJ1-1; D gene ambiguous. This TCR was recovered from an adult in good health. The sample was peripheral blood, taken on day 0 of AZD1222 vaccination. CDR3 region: CAISENRGEAFF. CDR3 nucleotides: TGTGCCATCAGTGAAAATCGCGGAGAAGCTTTCTTT.